This T cell receptor (beta chain) was recovered during a study of radiation and T cells in renal cell carcinoma. Time point defined: blood 4 weeks post-SBRT, at nephrectomy. Treatment here: 15 Gy SBRT to primary tumor, nephrectomy 4 weeks later. The tumor was a clear cell renal cell carcinoma. Assay used: immunoSEQ multiplex PCR; TCRdb lists only in-frame clones, some missing. The sample has more than 120,000 clones, roughly 90% seen once. The germline CDR1 and CDR2 sequences are LNHNV and YYDKDF (reference sequence). The CDR3 covers 12 residues. Trimming took off 5 bases at V and 5 bases at J, with 10 bases between the two ends.

The origin of this receptor is a woman aged 50 to 65 with renal cell carcinoma. Sequencing used blood, obtained from a patient whose treatment included radiotherapy and nephrectomy. The chain couples TRBV15 to TRBJ2-7, with a possible D match to TRBD2 (5 bases). The CDR3 sequence: CATSSRRNEQYF. The DNA for the CDR3 is TGTGCCACCAGCTCCCGGAGGAACGAGCAGTACTTC.